This T cell receptor beta chain was observed in a study of response to subunit inactivated influenza vaccine. General study results and limits: Authors suggested seasonal influenza vaccinations each recruit few new T cells.

TCRdb passed the RT-PCR reads through MiXCR, listing each CDR3 protein once. The sample lists roughly 180,000 distinct CDR3 sequences; about 9% were seen once. V was clipped by 4 bases and J by 4 bases; unmatched bases: 5. The length of the CDR3 is 14 residues. Germline assignment: CDR1 KGHDR and CDR2 SFDVKD. This clonotype was counted between two and nine times. What it binds is not known. This rearrangement joins TRBV24-1 to TRBJ2-5, with 7 bases matching TRBD2. The input for sequencing was non-naive T cells sorted from PBMCs, taken on the day of vaccination. The origin of this receptor is a middle-aged man who received an inactivated influenza vaccine. The CDR3 nucleotides are TGTGCCACCAGTGACCCCGGCGGGAGAGAGACCCAGTACTTC. Translating it yields CATSDPGGRETQYF.